The rows below give T cell receptor beta chains drawn from one sample of a study of blood T cell repertoires in COVID-19. Clones were sequenced by immunoSEQ multiplex PCR, and TCRdb holds only the in-frame ones, with some missing. The sample holds around 76,000 clones, about 70% seen once. Specimen: peripheral blood. These receptors were obtained from an elderly woman with active or convalescent COVID-19. CDR3s include the opening cysteine and the closing phenylalanine or tryptophan. The D gene is left open where the match is weak. Some rows mark clone size as missing; the rest say once, few, many or name a class of expanded clone.

d_gene: TRBD2; j_gene: TRBJ2-5; abundance: .; v_gene: TRBV10-3; CDR3aa: CAISESLAGGLSPQETQYF; CDR3nt: TGTGCCATCAGTGAGTCTCTAGCGGGGGGGCTGTCTCCCCAAGAGACCCAGTACTTC
d_gene: TRBD1; j_gene: TRBJ2-7; abundance: few; v_gene: TRBV4-2; CDR3aa: CASRRGQTYEQYF; CDR3nt: TGTGCCAGCAGACGGGGACAGACCTACGAGCAGTACTTC
d_gene: TRBD2; j_gene: TRBJ2-1; abundance: few; v_gene: TRBV2; CDR3aa: CASSPGLAGGIFSSYNEQFF; CDR3nt: TGTGCCAGCAGCCCGGGACTAGCGGGGGGAATTTTTAGCTCCTACAATGAGCAGTTCTTC
d_gene: .; j_gene: TRBJ2-2; abundance: .; v_gene: TRBV30; CDR3aa: CAWKRLGSTGELFF; CDR3nt: TGTGCCTGGAAGCGGCTAGGGTCCACCGGGGAGCTGTTTTTT
d_gene: TRBD2; j_gene: TRBJ2-1; abundance: .; v_gene: TRBV7-2; CDR3aa: CASSIVAGGLGNEQFF; CDR3nt: TGTGCCAGCAGCATTGTAGCGGGGGGATTAGGCAATGAGCAGTTCTTC
d_gene: .; j_gene: TRBJ1-6; abundance: .; v_gene: TRBV3-1/TRBV3-2; CDR3aa: CASSQGSGAVSQSPLHF; CDR3nt: TGTGCCAGCAGCCAAGGATCTGGGGCCGTGTCCCAATCACCCCTCCACTTT
d_gene: .; j_gene: TRBJ2-5; abundance: .; v_gene: TRBV4-1; CDR3aa: CASSQDPGQETQYF; CDR3nt: TGCGCCAGCAGCCAAGACCCAGGCCAAGAGACCCAGTACTTC
d_gene: .; j_gene: TRBJ2-2; abundance: .; v_gene: TRBV7-2; CDR3aa: CASSPGTFNTGELFF; CDR3nt: TGTGCCAGCAGCCCCGGGACTTTCAACACCGGGGAGCTGTTTTTT
d_gene: .; j_gene: TRBJ2-3; abundance: many; v_gene: TRBV5-1; CDR3aa: CASSLAGALIDTQYF; CDR3nt: TGCGCCAGCAGCTTGGCTGGGGCTTTGATAGATACGCAGTATTTT
d_gene: TRBD2; j_gene: TRBJ2-1; abundance: once; v_gene: TRBV3-1/TRBV3-2; CDR3aa: CASSHGLAGSYNEQFF; CDR3nt: TGTGCCAGCAGCCACGGACTAGCGGGCTCCTACAATGAGCAGTTCTTC
d_gene: TRBD1; j_gene: TRBJ1-5; abundance: once; v_gene: TRBV11-3; CDR3aa: CARNTGTGLGQPQHF; CDR3nt: TGTGCCAGAAATACCGGGACAGGGCTTGGTCAGCCCCAGCATTTT
d_gene: .; j_gene: TRBJ2-7; abundance: .; v_gene: TRBV5-6; CDR3aa: CASSLTGTHEQYF; CDR3nt: TGTGCCAGCAGCTTGACAGGGACCCACGAGCAGTACTTC
d_gene: TRBD2; j_gene: TRBJ2-7; abundance: .; v_gene: TRBV7-9; CDR3aa: CASSVTSGSSYEQYF; CDR3nt: TGTGCCAGCAGCGTGACTAGCGGGAGCTCCTACGAGCAGTACTTC
d_gene: .; j_gene: TRBJ2-1; abundance: .; v_gene: TRBV29-1; CDR3aa: CSVSPELGINEQFF; CDR3nt: TGCAGCGTTTCCCCCGAACTCGGGATCAATGAGCAGTTCTTC
d_gene: .; j_gene: TRBJ2-1; abundance: few; v_gene: TRBV5-4; CDR3aa: CASSLISYNEQFF; CDR3nt: TGTGCCAGCAGCTTAATTTCTTACAATGAGCAGTTCTTC
d_gene: .; j_gene: TRBJ2-1; abundance: .; v_gene: TRBV29-1; CDR3aa: CSVDQGQYGEQFF; CDR3nt: TGCAGCGTTGACCAGGGGCAGTACGGTGAGCAGTTCTTC
d_gene: TRBD1; j_gene: TRBJ1-2; abundance: .; v_gene: TRBV7-2; CDR3aa: CASSLRGQAYGYTF; CDR3nt: TGTGCCAGCAGCTTAAGGGGGCAGGCCTATGGCTACACCTTC